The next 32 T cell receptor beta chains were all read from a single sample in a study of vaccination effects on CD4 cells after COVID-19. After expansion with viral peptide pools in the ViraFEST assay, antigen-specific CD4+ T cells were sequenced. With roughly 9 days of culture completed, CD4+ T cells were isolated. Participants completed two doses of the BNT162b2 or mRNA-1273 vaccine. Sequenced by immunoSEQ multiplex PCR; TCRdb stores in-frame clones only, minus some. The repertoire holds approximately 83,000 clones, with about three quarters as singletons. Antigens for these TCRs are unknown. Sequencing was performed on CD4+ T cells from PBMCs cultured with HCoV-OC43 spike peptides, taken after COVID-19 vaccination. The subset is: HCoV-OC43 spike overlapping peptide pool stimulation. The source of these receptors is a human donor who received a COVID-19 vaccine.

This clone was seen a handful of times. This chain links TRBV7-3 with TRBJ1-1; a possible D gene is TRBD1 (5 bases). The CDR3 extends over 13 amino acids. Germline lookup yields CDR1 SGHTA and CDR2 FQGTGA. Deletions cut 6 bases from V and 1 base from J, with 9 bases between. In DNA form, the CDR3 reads TGTGCCAGCAGAGCCAGGGAGAACACTGAAGCTTTCTTT. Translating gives CASRARENTEAFF.

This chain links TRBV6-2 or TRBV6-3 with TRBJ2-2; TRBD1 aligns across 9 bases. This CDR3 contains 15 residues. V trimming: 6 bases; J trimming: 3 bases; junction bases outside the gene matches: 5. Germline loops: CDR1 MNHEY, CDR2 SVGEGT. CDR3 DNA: TGTGCCAGCAGCCGGGACAGGGCGGACACCGGGGAGCTGTTTTTT. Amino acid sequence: CASSRDRADTGELFF.

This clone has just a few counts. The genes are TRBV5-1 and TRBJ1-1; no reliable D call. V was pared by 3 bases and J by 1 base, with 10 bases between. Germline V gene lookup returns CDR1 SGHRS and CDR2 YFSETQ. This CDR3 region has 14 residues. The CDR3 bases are TGCGCCAGCAGCTACTCACTGACGAACACTGAAGCTTTCTTT. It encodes CASSYSLTNTEAFF.

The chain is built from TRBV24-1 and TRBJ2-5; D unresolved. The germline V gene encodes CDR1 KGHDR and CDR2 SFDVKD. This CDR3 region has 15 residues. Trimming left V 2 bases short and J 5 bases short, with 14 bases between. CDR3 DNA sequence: TGTGCCACCAGTGATTCGCGTACCTCCGGGGAGACCCAGTACTTC. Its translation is CATSDSRTSGETQYF.

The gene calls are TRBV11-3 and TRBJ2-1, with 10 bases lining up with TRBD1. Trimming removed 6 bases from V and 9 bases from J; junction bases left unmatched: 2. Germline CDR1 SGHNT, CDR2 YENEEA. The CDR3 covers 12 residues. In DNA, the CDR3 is TGTGCCAGCAGGCGGACAGGGGGTGAGCAGTTCTTC. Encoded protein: CASRRTGGEQFF.

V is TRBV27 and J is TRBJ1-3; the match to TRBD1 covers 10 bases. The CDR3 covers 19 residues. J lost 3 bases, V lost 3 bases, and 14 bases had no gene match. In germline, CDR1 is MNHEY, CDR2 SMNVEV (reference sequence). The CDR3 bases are TGTGCCAGCAGTTTGTTTCCTTTGACAGGGGGCTTGGGTGGAAACACCATATATTTT. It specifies CASSLFPLTGGLGGNTIYF.

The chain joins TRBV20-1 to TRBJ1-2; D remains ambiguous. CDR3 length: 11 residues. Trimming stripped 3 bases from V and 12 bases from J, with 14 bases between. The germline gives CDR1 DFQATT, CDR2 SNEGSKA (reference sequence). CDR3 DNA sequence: TGCAGTGCTAGGGACGGCTGGAGGAACACCTTC. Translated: CSARDGWRNTF.

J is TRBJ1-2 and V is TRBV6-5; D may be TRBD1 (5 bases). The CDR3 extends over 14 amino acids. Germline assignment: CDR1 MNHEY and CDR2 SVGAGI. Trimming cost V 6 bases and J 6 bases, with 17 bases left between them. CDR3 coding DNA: TGTGCCAGCAGGCCCGGGACCGTCGAGAATGGCTACACCTTC. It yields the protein CASRPGTVENGYTF.

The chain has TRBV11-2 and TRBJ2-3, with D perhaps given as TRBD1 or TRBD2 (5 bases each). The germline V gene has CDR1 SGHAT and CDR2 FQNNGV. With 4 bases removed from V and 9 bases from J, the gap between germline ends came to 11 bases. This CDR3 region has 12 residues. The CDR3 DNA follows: TGTGCCAGCAGCTCCGAACGGGACACGCAGTATTTT. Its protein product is CASSSERDTQYF. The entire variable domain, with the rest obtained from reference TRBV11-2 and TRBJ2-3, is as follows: EAGVAQSPRYKIIEKRQSVAFWCNPISGHATLYWYQQILGQGPKLLIQFQNNGVVDDSQLPKDRFSAERLKGVDSTLKIQPAKLEDSAVYLCASSSERDTQYFGPGTRLTVL.

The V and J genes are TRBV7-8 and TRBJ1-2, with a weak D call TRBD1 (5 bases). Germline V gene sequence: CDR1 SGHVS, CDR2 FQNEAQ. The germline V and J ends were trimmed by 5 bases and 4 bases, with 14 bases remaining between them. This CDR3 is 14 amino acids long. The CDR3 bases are TGTGCCAGCAGCCGAGACAGTTCCTCCTATGGCTACACCTTC. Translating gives CASSRDSSSYGYTF.

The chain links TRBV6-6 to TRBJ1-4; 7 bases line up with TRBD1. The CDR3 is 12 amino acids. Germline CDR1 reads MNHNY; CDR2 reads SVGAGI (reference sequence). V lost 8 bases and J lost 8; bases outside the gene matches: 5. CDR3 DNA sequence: TGTGCCAGCGGACAGGTTCGAGAAAAACTGTTTTTT. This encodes CASGQVREKLFF.

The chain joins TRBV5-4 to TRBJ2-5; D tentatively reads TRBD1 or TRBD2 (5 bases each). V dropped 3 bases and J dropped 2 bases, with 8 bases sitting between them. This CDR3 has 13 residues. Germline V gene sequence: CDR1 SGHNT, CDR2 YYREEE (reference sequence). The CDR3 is CASSSGPQETQYF. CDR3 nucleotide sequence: TGTGCCAGCAGCTCGGGACCGCAAGAGACCCAGTACTTC. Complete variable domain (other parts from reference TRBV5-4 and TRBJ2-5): ETGVTQSPTHLIKTRGQQVTLRCSSQSGHNTVSWYQQALGQGPQFIFQYYREEENGRGNFPPRFSGLQFPNYSSELNVNALELDDSALYLCASSSGPQETQYFGPGTRLLVL.

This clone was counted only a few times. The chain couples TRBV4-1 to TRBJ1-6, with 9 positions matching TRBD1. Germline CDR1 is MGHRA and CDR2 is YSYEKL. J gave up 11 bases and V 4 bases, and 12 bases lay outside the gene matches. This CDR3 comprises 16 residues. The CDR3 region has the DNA TGCGCCAGCAGCCTCGTACCGGGACAGGGAATTCCACCCCTCCACTTT. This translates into CASSLVPGQGIPPLHF.

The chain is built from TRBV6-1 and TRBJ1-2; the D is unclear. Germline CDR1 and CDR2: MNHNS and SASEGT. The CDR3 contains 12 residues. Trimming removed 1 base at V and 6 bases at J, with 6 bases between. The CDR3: CASSEGSNGYTF. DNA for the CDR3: TGTGCCAGCAGTGAAGGCAGTAATGGCTACACCTTC.

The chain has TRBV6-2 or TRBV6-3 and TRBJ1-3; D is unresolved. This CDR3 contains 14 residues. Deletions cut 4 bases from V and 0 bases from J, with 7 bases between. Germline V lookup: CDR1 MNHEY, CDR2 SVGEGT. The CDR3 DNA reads TGTGCCAGCAGTTTTGGCCGCTCTGGAAACACCATATATTTT. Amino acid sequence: CASSFGRSGNTIYF.

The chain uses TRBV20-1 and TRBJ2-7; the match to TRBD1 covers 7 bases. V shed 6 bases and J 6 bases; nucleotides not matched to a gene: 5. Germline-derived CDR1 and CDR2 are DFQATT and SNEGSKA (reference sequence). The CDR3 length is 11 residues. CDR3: CSAQDRSEQYV. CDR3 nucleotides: TGCAGTGCGCAGGACAGGAGCGAGCAGTACGTC.

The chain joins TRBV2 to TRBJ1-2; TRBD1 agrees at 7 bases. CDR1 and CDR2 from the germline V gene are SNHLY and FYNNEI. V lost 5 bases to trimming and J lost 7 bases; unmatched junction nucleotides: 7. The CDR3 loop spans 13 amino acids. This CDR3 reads CASSNRGVRGYTF. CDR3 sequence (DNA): TGTGCCAGCAGTAACAGGGGAGTCCGTGGCTACACCTTC.

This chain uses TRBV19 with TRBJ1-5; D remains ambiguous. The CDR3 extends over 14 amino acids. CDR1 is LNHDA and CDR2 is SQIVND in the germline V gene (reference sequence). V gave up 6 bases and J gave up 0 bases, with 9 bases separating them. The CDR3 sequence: CASSKQYSNQPQHF. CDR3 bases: TGTGCCAGTAGCAAACAGTATAGCAATCAGCCCCAGCATTTT.

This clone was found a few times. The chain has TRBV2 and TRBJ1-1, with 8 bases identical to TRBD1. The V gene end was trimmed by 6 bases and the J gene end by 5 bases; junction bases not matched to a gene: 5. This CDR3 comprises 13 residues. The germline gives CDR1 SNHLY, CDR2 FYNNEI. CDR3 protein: CASSLNRGTEAFF. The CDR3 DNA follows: TGTGCCAGCAGCTTGAACAGGGGGACTGAAGCTTTCTTT.

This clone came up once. CDR3 in DNA: TGTGCCAGCAGCCAAGTATGGTTACAGGGAATCAATGAGCAGTTCTTC. As protein: CASSQVWLQGINEQFF. The rearrangement links TRBV14 to TRBJ2-1, with D perhaps matching TRBD1 (6 bases). The CDR3 sequence is 16 residues long. V lost 1 base and J lost 6, with 16 bases in between. Germline V gene lookup returns CDR1 SGHDN and CDR2 FVKESK.

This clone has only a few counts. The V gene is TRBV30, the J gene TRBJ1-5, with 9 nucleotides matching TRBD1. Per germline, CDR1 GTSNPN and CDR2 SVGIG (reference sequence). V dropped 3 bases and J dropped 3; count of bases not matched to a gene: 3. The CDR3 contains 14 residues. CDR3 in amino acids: CAWSDRGFNQPQHF. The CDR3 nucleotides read TGTGCCTGGAGCGACAGGGGGTTCAATCAGCCCCAGCATTTT.

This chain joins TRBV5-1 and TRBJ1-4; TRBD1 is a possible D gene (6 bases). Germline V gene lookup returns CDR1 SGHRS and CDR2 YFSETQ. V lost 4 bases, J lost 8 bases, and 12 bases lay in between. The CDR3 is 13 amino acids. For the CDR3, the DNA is TGCGCCAGCAGCCACGGACAGAGGGAAAAACTGTTTTTT. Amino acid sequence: CASSHGQREKLFF.

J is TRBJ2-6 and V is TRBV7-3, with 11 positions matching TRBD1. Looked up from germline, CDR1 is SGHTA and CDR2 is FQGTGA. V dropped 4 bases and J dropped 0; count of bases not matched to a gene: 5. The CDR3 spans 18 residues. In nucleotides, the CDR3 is TGTGCCAGCAGCTCGACCGGGACAGGGGGCTCTGGGGCCAACGTCCTGACTTTC. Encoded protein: CASSSTGTGGSGANVLTF. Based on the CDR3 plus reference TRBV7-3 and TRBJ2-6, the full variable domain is GAGVSQTPSNKVTEKGKYVELRCDPISGHTALYWYRQSLGQGPEFLIYFQGTGAADDSGLPNDRFFAVRPEGSVSTLKIQRTERGDSAVYLCASSSTGTGGSGANVLTFGAGSRLTVL.

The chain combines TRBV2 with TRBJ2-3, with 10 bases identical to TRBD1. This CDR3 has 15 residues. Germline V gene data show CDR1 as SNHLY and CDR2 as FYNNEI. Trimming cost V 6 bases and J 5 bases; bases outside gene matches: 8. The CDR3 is CASSVTGGGRDTQYF. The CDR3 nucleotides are TGTGCCAGCAGCGTGACAGGGGGCGGGAGAGATACGCAGTATTTT.

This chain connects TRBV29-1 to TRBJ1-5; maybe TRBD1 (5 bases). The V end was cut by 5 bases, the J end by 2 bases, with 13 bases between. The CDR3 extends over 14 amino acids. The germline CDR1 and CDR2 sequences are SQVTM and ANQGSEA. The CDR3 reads CSVSAGLGNQPQHF. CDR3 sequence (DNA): TGCAGCGTTTCCGCGGGGCTAGGCAATCAGCCCCAGCATTTT.

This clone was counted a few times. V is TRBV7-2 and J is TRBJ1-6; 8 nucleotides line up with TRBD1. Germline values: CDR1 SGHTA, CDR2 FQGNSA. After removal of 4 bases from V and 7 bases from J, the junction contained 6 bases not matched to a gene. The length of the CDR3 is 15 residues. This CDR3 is CASSSLTGVNSPLHF. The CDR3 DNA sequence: TGTGCCAGCAGCTCTTTGACAGGGGTGAATTCACCCCTCCACTTT.

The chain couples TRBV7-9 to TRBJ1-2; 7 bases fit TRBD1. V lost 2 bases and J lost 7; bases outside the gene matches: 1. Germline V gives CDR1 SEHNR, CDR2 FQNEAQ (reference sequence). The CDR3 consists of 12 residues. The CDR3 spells CASSLSGGGYTF. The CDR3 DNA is TGTGCCAGCAGCTTATCAGGGGGTGGCTACACCTTC.

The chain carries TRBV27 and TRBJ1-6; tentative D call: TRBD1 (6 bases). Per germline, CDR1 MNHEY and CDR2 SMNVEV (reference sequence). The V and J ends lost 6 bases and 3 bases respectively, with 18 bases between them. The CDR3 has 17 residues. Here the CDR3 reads CASRGVQGTYYNSPLHF. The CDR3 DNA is TGTGCCAGCAGGGGGGTACAGGGTACCTACTATAATTCACCCCTCCACTTT.

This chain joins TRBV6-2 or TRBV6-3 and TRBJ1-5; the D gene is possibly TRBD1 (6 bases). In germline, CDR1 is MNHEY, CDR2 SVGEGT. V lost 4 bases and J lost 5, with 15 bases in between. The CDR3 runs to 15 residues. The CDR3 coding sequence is TGTGCCAGCAGTTTTATCAGGGGATCACATCAGCCCCAGCATTTT. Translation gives CASSFIRGSHQPQHF.

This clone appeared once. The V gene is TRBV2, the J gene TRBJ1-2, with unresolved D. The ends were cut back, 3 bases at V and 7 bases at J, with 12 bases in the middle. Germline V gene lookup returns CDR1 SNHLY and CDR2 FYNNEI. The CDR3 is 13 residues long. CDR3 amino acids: CASSDIVTFGYTF. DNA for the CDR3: TGTGCCAGCAGTGATATCGTAACGTTTGGCTACACCTTC.

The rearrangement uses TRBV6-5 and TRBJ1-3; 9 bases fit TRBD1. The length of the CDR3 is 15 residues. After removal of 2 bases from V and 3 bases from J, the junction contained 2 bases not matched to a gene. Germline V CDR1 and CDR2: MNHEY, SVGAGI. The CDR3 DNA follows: TGTGCCAGCAGTTACGACAGGGGGGATGGAAACACCATATATTTT. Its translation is CASSYDRGDGNTIYF.

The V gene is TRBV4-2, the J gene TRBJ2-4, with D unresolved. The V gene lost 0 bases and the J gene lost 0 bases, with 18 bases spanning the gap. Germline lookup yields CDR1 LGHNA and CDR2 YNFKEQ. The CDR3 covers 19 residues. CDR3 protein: CASSQEGPGPSVAKNIQYF. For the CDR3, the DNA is TGTGCCAGCAGCCAAGAAGGTCCCGGGCCCTCCGTAGCCAAAAACATTCAGTACTTC.